This T cell receptor (beta chain) was captured by sequencing in a study of glioma-infiltrating T cells after dendritic cell vaccination. Notes on the study in general: Survival was not directly related to TCR clonality in these patients.

Trimming took 4 bases from V and 6 from J; bases not matched to a gene: 3. The CDR3 consists of 13 residues. The germline V gene encodes CDR1 SGHAT and CDR2 FQNNGV. Points on this clone: Its target is unknown.

Generated by immunoSEQ multiplex PCR, the TCRdb table keeps only in-frame clones and is missing some. The sample lists roughly 3,000 clones; about 79% were seen once. The input for sequencing was tumor tissue, taken before dendritic cell vaccination. The clonotype was recovered from a human donor with glioblastoma. This chain joins TRBV11-2 and TRBJ2-1, with 7 bases aligning to TRBD1. CDR3 in amino acids: CASSYGTVNEQFF. The CDR3 DNA reads TGTGCCAGCAGCTACGGGACAGTCAATGAGCAGTTCTTC.